This is a list of T cell receptor beta chains from one sample in a study of CDR3 diversity in severe acne. TCRdb fed the PCR reads into MiXCR, producing one record per CDR3 protein. Among 90,000 or so distinct CDR3 sequences, around 50% were seen once, and the ten largest hold roughly a tenth. Sequenced: blood. These receptors all stem from a male donor in good health, serving as a control. CDR3s include the opening cysteine and the closing phenylalanine or tryptophan. The size field is filled for only some rows; it gives once, few, many or a size class.

.	TRBV28	TRBJ1-1	CATRTGGTEAFF
.	TRBV20-1	TRBJ1-6	CSASETGGGPYSPLHF
.	TRBV10-2	TRBJ2-7	CASSVIGGEQYF
.	TRBV11-2	TRBJ2-6	CASSPNGRTEAF
.	TRBV9	TRBJ1-1	CASSVGSGMNTEAFF
few	TRBV9	TRBJ2-7	CASRHPGQTYEQYF
.	TRBV10-3	TRBJ1-4	CAISQTGEKLFF
.	TRBV25-1	TRBJ2-7	CASSEQGFHEQYF
.	TRBV2	TRBJ1-1	CANRRREYTEAFF
.	TRBV20-1	TRBJ1-2	CSAPPAEGGYTF
.	TRBV13	TRBJ1-5	CASSLGTGAGQPQHF
.	TRBV19	TRBJ1-5	CASNGGQMGQPQHF
.	TRBV6-5	TRBJ1-1	CASSYSIARRSNTEAFF
many	TRBV20-1	TRBJ2-1	CSARVTIYNEQFF
many	TRBV5-4	TRBJ2-2	CASSLARVPGELFF
.	TRBV6-5	TRBJ1-5	CASSYFSRGGQPQHF
many	TRBV28	TRBJ2-3	CASSGLARVSTDTQYF
once	TRBV5-4	TRBJ1-6	CASSFYICSARRDRSWSPLHF
medium-sized	TRBV11-2	TRBJ2-7	CASSYGGSGYEQYF
few	TRBV7-9	TRBJ1-2	CASSTPGRNGYTF
.	TRBV6-5	TRBJ2-7	CASSRDLAGASYEQYF
.	TRBV5-1	TRBJ2-4	CASSLEGGGNIRYF
.	TRBV7-3	TRBJ2-5	CASSCWVLSQETQYF
few	TRBV7-8	TRBJ1-1	CASSFTEYTEAFF
.	TRBV29-1	.	CSGSRGEQFF
.	TRBV3-1	TRBJ2-7	CASSRSPPYEQYF
.	TRBV4-1	TRBJ1-5	CASSPLAVQPQHF
few	TRBV29-1	TRBJ1-5	CSVSGGGNQPQHF
few	TRBV4-1	TRBJ1-1	CASSGHNTGTGRSEAFF
many	TRBV24-1	TRBJ2-7	CATSDSTKEQYF
.	TRBV2	TRBJ2-7	CASSESGQGHYEQYF
.	TRBV20-1	TRBJ2-7	CSARASGRGSYEQYF
.	TRBV5-1	TRBJ1-1	CASGEAGRKNTEAFF
medium-sized	TRBV15	TRBJ1-5	CATSRGQGGRPQHF
.	TRBV29-1	TRBJ1-1	CSDRGGNTEAFF
.	TRBV25-1	TRBJ1-6	CASSSAGGVGNSPLHF
.	TRBV25-1	TRBJ2-7	CASSDLGRYRDKITYEQYF
medium-sized	TRBV6-4	TRBJ2-1	CASSDSLHNEQFF
few	TRBV7-7	TRBJ2-3	CASRPIGQGREDF
.	TRBV2	TRBJ1-5	CASSAPPGAANQPQHF
few	TRBV2	TRBJ1-1	CASIRVWVNTEAFF
.	TRBV6-4	TRBJ2-1	CASSEGGPADEQFF
.	TRBV20-1	TRBJ2-1	CSARDSASGYNEQFF
.	TRBV20-1	TRBJ1-4	CSARVESKGLVHVKLFF
many	TRBV12-3/TRBV12-4	TRBJ1-5	CASRPSGTGDQPQHF
.	TRBV6-5	TRBJ2-5	CASRFAGGTQYF
.	TRBV7-3	TRBJ1-4	CASSSARTGVEKLFF
many	TRBV28	TRBJ2-3	CASSLSGGDTQYF
.	TRBV20-1	TRBJ2-7	CSAKSGGYEQYF
.	TRBV7-3	TRBJ2-7	CASSLRLGSYEQYF
medium-sized	TRBV7-8	TRBJ1-2	CASSLYADGYTF
many	TRBV9	TRBJ2-1	CASSGIGAWVHSYNEQFF